This TCR beta chain comes out of a study of blood T cell repertoires in COVID-19. Across the whole study: COVID-19 samples from acute and convalescent phases originated in the United States, Italy and Spain. PBMCs, B-cell-depleted T cells, or T cells provided the cDNA or gDNA that made up the material.

The CDR3 length is 13 residues. Germline CDR1 LGHDT, CDR2 YNNKEL (reference sequence). The V segment lost 3 bases and the J segment 10 bases; nucleotides outside the gene matches: 5. The method was immunoSEQ multiplex PCR; TCRdb's version includes in-frame clones alone and lacks a portion of them. The sample contains roughly 670,000 clones, 90% of which appear only once. V and J are TRBV3-1 (or the pseudogene TRBV3-2) and TRBJ1-2, with TRBD1 matching over 10 bases. Input material: peripheral blood. The TCR originated in a woman aged 18 to 35 with acute or convalescent COVID-19. CDR3: CASSHWTGGDYTF. The CDR3 nucleotides read TGTGCCAGCAGCCACTGGACAGGGGGTGACTACACCTTC.